There are many counts of the clone carrying this TCR beta chain. Its antigen is not known. J lost 1 base, V lost 8 bases, and 0 bases had no gene match. The CDR3 covers 13 residues. From germline, CDR1 is SGHTA and CDR2 FQGNSA. Making TCR cDNA involved 5'RACE template switching, which added UMIs and a universal primer site. TCRdb used MiXCR to reprocess the 5' RACE reads, holding one entry per CDR3 protein. Here the sample spans 250,000 to 350,000 distinct CDR3 sequences, approximately 4.5% being singletons. This sample was taken from a study of T cells after yellow fever vaccination. Study results and limitations: Among all clonotypes, a small share was observed in both CD4 and CD8 compartments. Clones from primary vaccination mostly reappeared after the booster (approximately 95% CD4, 88% CD8). Abundant contaminating clonotypes from the bulk population could appear in FACS-sorted repertoires.

The sequences come from PBMCs, collected 15 days after the yellow fever booster vaccination. The V and J genes are TRBV7-2 and TRBJ1-1; 11 bases are a match to TRBD1. The receptor comes from a man aged 18 to 30 who received the YFV17D yellow fever vaccine. This CDR3 reads CASGTGGNTEAFF. CDR3 nucleotide sequence: TGTGCCAGCGGGACAGGGGGGAACACTGAAGCTTTCTTT.